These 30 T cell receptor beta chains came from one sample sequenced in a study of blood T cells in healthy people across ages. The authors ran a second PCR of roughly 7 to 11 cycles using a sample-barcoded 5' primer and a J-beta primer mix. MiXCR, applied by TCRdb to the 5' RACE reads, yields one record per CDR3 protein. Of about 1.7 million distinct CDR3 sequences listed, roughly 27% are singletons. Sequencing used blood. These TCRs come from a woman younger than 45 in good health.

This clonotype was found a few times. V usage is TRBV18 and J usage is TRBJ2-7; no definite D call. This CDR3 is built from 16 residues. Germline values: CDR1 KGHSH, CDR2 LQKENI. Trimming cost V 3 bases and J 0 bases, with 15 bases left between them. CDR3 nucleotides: TGTGCCAGCTCACCTCTAGTGTCCAGACCCTCCTACGAGCAGTACTTC. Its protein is CASSPLVSRPSYEQYF.

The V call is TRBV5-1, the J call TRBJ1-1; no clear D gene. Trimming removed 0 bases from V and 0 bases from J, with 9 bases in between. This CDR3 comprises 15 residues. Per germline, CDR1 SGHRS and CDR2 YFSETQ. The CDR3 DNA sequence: TGCGCCAGCAGCTTGGCTGATGGGGTGAACACTGAAGCTTTCTTT. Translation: CASSLADGVNTEAFF. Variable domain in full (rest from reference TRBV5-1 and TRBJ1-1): KAGVTQTPRYLIKTRGQQVTLSCSPISGHRSVSWYQQTPGQGLQFLFEYFSETQRNKGNFPGRFSGRQFSNSRSEMNVSTLELGDSALYLCASSLADGVNTEAFFGQGTRLTVV.

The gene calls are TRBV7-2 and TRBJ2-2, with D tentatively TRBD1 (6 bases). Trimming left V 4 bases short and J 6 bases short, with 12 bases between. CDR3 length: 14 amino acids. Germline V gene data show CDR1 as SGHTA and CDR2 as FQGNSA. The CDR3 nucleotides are TGTGCCAGCAGCTCTCAGGGGCCCGCCGGGGAGCTGTTTTTT. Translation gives CASSSQGPAGELFF.

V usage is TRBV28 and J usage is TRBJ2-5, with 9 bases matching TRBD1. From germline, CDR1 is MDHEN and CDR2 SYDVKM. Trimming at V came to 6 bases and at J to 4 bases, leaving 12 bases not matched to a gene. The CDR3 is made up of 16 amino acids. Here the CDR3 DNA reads TGTGCCAGCAGGGGACGTACAGGGGGCGACGGAGAGACCCAGTACTTC. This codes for CASRGRTGGDGETQYF.

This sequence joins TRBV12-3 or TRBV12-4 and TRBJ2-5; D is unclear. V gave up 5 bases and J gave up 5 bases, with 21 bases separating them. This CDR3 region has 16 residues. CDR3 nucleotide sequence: TGTGCCAGCAGTGGAGCTAGGACGGCTGGGTTGGAGACCCAGTACTTC. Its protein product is CASSGARTAGLETQYF.

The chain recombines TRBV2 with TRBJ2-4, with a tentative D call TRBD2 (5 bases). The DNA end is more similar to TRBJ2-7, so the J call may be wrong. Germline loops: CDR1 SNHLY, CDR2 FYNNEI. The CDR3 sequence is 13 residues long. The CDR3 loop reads CAGYAGVAYEQYF. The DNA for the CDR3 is TGTGCCGGCTATGCCGGGGTCGCCTACGAGCAGTACTTC.

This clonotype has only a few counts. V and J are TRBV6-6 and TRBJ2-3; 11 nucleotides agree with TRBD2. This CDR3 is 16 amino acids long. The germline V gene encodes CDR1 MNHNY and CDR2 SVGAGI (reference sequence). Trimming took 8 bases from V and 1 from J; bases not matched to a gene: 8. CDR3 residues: CASVAGGSFRTDTQYF. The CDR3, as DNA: TGTGCCAGCGTAGCGGGGGGGAGCTTTCGCACAGATACGCAGTATTTT.

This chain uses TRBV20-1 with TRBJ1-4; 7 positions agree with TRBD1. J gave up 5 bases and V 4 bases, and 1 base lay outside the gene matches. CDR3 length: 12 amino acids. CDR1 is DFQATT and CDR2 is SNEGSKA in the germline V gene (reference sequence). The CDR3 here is CSAMGQNEKLFF. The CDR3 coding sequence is TGCAGTGCTATGGGACAGAATGAAAAACTGTTTTTT.

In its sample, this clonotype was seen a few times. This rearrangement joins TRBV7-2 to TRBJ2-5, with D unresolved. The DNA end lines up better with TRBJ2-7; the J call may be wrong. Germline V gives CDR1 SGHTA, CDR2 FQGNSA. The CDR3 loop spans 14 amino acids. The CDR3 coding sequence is TGTGCCAGCAGCCGCGACGTGGCGGTATACGAGCAGTACTTC. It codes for CASSRDVAVYEQYF.

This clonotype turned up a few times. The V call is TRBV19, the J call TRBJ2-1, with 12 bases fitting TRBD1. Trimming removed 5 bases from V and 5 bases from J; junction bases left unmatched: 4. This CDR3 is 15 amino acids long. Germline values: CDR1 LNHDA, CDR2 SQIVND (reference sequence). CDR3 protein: CASSSGTGGHNEQFF. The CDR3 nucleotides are TGTGCCAGTAGTTCCGGGACAGGGGGCCACAATGAGCAGTTCTTC.

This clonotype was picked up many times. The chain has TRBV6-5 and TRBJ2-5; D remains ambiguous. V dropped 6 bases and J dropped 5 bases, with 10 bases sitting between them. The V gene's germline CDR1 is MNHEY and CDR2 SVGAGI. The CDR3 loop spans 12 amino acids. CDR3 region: CASRTSGETQYF. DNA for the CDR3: TGTGCCAGCAGGACATCTGGGGAGACCCAGTACTTC.

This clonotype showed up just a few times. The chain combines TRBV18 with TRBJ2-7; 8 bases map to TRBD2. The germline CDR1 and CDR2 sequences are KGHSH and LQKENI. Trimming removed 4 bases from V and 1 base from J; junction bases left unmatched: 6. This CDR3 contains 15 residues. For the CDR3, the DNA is TGTGCCAGCTCACAGTATGCGGGAGGATCCTACGAGCAGTACTTC. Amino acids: CASSQYAGGSYEQYF.

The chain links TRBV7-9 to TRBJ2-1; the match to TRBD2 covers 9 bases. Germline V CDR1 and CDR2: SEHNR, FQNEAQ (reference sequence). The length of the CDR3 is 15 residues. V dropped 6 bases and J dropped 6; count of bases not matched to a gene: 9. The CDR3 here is CASRYGGGAGNEQFF. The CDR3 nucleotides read TGTGCCAGCAGATATGGCGGGGGGGCGGGCAATGAGCAGTTCTTC.

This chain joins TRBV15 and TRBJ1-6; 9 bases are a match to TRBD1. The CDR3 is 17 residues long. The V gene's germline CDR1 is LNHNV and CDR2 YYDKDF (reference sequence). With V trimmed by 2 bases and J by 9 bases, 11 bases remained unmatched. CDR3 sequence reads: CATSRSRDRVFFSPLHF. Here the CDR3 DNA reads TGTGCCACCAGCAGATCCCGGGACAGGGTTTTCTTTTCACCCCTCCACTTT.

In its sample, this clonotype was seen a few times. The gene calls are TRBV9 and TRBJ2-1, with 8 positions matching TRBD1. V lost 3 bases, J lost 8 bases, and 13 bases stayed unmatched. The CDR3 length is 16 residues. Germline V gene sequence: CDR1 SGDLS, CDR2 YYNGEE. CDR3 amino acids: CASSAPQGAVFDEQFF. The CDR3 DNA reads TGTGCCAGCAGCGCGCCTCAGGGGGCTGTTTTCGATGAGCAGTTCTTC.

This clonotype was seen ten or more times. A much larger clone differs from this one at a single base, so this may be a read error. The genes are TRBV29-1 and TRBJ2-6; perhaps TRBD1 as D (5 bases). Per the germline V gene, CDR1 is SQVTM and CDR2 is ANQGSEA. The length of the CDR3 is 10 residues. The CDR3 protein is CRAGANVRTF. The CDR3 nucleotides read TGCAGGGCTGGGGCCAACGTCCGGACTTTC.

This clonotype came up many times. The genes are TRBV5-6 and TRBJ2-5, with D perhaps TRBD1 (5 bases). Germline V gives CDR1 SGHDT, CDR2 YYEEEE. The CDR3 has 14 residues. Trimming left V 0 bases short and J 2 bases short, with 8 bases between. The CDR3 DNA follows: TGTGCCAGCAGCTTGGTGACAGCACAAGAGACCCAGTACTTC. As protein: CASSLVTAQETQYF. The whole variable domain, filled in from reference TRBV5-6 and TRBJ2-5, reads DAGVTQSPTHLIKTRGQQVTLRCSPKSGHDTVSWYQQALGQGPQFIFQYYEEEERQRGNFPDRFSGHQFPNYSSELNVNALLLGDSALYLCASSLVTAQETQYFGPGTRLLVL.

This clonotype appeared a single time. The CDR3 nucleotides are TGTGCCACCCGAACGGGGAGATCTAATGAAAAACTGTTTTTT. Its protein product is CATRTGRSNEKLFF. The chain is built from TRBV6-5 and TRBJ1-4; D gene unclear. V gave up 10 bases and J gave up 3 bases, with 15 bases separating them. Germline V gene sequence: CDR1 MNHEY, CDR2 SVGAGI. The CDR3 runs to 14 residues.

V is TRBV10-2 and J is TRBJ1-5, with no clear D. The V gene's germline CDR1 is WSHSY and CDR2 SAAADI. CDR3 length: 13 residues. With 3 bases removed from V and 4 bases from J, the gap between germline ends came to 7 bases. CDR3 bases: TGCGCCAGCAGTGAACAGCAAAATCAGCCCCAGCATTTT. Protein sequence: CASSEQQNQPQHF.

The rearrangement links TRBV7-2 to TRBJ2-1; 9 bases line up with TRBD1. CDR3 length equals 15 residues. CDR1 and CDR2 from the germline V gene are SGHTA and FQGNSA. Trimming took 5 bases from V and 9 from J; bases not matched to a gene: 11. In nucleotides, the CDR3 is TGTGCCAGCAGCCCGGGACAGGGCGATATCGGTGAGCAGTTCTTC. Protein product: CASSPGQGDIGEQFF.

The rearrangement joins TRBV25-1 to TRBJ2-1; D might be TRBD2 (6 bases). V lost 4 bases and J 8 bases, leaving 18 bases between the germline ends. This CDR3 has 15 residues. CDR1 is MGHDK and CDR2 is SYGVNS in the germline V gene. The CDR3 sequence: CASSVTNGSRHEQFF. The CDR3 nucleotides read TGTGCCAGCAGTGTCACTAACGGGAGTAGGCATGAGCAGTTCTTC.

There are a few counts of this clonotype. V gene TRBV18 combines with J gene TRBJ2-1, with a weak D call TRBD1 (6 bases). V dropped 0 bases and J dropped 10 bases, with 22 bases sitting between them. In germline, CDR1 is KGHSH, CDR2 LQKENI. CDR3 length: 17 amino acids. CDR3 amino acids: CASSPPRQVGAWDEQFF. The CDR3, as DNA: TGTGCCAGCTCACCACCGCGTCAGGTGGGGGCCTGGGACGAGCAGTTCTTC.

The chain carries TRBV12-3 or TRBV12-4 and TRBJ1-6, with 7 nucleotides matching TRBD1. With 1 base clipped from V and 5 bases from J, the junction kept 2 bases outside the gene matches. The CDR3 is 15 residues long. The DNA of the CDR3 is TGTGCCAGCAGTTTAGTGGGACAGAATAATTCACCCCTCCACTTT. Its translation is CASSLVGQNNSPLHF.

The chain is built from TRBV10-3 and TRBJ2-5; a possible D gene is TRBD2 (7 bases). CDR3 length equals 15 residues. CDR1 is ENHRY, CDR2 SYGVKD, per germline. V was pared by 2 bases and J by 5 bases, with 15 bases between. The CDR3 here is CAISEGGGQSETQYF. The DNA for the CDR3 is TGTGCCATCAGTGAGGGGGGGGGCCAGTCGGAGACCCAGTACTTC.

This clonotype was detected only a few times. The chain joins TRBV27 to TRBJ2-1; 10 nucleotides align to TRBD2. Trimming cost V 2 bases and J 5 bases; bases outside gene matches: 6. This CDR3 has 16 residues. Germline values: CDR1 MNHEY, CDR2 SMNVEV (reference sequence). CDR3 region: CASSLRLAGAHNEQFF. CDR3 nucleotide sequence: TGTGCCAGCAGTTTACGGCTAGCGGGGGCCCACAATGAGCAGTTCTTC.

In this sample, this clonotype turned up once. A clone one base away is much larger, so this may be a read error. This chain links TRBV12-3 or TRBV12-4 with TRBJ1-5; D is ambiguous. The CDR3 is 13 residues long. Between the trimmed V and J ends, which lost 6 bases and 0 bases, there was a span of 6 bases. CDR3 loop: CASRFASNQPQHF. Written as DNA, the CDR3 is TGTGCCAGCAGGTTCGCTAGCAATCAGCCCCAGCATTTT.

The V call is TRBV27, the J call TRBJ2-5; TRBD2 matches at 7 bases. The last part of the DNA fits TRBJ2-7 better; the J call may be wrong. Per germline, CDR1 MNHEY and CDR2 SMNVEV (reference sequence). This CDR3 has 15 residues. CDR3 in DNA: TGTGCCGACAGTTTAGTGGGGACTAATATCTACGAGCAGTACTTC. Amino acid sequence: CADSLVGTNIYEQYF.

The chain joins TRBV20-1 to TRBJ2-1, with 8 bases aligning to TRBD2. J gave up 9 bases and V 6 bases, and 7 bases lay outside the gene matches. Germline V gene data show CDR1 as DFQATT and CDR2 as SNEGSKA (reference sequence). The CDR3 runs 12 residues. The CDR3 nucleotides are TGCAGTGCCACGGGGGGGCGGATTGAGCAGTTCTTC. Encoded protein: CSATGGRIEQFF.

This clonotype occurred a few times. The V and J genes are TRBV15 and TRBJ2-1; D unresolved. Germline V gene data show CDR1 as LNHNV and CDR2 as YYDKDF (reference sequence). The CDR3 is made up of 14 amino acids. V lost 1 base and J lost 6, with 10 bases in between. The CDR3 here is CATSRVFRSNEQFF. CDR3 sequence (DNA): TGTGCCACCAGCAGAGTCTTTCGATCCAATGAGCAGTTCTTC.

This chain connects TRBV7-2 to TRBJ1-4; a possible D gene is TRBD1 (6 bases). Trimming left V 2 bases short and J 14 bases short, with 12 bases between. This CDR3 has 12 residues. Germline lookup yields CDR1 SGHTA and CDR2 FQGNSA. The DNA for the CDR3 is TGTGCCAGCAGCTTAAACAGGGATCGTCTGTTTTTT. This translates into CASSLNRDRLFF.